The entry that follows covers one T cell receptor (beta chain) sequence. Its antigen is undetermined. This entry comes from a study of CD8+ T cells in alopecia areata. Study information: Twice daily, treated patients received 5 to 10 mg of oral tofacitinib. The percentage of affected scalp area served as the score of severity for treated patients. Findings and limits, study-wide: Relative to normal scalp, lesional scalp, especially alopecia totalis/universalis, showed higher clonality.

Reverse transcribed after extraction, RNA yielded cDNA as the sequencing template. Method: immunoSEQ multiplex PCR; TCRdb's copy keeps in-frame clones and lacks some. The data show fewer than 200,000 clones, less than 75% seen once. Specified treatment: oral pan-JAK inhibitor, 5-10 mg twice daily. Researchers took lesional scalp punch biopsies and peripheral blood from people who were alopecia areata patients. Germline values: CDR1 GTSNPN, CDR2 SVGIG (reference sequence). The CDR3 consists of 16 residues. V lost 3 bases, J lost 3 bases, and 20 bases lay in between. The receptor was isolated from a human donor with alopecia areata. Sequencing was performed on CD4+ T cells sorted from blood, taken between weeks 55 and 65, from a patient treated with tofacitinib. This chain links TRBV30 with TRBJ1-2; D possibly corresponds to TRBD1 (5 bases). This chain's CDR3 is CAWSKTDSVRDYGYTF. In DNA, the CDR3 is TGTGCCTGGAGCAAAACCGACTCGGTCAGGGACTATGGCTACACCTTC.